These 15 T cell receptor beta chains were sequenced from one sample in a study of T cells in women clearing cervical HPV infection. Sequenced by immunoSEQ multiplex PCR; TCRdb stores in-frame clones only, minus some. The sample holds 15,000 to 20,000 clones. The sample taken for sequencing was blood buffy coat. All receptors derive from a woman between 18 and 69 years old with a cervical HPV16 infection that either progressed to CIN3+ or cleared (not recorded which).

Here the CDR3 reads CASSLAIGSNQPQYF. The DNA read from the CDR3 is TGTGCCAGCAGCTTAGCAATCGGTAGCAATCAGCCG. V is TRBV7-2 and J is TRBJ2-3, with D hard to call. The read ends 3 residues early relative to the CDR3; the germline J gene fills the gap. Germline V gene lookup returns CDR1 SGHTA and CDR2 FQGNSA. The CDR3 runs 15 residues.

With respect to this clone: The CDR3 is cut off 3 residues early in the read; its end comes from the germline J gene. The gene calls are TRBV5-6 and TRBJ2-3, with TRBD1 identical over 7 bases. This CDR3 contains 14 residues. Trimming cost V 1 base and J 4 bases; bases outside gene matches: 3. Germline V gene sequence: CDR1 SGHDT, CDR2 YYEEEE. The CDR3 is CASSLRQGPDTQYF. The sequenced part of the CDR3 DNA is TGTGCCAGCAGCTTGAGACAGGGCCCAGATACG.

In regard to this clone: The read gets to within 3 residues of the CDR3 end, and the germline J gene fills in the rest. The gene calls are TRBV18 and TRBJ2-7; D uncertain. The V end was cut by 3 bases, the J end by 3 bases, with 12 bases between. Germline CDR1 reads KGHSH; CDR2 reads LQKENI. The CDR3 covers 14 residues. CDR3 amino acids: CASSPEAGIYEQYF. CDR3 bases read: TGTGCCAGCTCACCTGAAGCAGGAATCTACGAG.

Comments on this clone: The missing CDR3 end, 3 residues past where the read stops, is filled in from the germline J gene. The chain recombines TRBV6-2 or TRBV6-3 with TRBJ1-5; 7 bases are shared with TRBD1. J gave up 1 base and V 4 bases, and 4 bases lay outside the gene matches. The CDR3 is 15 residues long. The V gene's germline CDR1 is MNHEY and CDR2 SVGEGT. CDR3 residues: CASSSTGLSNQPQHF. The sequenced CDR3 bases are TGTGCCAGCAGTTCGACAGGGTTAAGCAATCAGCCC.

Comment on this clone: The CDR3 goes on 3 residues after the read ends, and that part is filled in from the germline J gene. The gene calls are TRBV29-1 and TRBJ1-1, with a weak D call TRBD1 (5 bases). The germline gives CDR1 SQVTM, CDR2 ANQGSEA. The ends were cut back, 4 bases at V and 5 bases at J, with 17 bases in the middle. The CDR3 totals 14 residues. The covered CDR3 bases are TGCAGCGTTGCGGTACAGGCCGGGGGGACTGAA. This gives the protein CSVAVQAGGTE. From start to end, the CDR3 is CSVAVQAGGTEAFF.

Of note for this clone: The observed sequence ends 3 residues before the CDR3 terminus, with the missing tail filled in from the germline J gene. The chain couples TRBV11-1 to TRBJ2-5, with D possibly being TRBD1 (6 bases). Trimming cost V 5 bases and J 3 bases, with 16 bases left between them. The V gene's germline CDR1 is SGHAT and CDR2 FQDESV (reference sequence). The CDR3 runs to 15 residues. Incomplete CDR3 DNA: TGTGCCAGCAGCCAAGGAGTACAGGGAAAAGAGACC. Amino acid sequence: CASSQGVQGKET. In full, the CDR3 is CASSQGVQGKETQYF.

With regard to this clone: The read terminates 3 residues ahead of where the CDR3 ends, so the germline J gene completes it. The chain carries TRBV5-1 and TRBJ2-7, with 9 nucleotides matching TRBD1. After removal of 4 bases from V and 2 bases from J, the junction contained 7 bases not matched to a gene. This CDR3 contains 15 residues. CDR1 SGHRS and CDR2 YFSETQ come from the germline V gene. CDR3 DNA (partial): TGCGCCAGCAGCCCATCCGGGACAGGGACCTACGAG. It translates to CASSPSGTGTYE. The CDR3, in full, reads CASSPSGTGTYEQYF.

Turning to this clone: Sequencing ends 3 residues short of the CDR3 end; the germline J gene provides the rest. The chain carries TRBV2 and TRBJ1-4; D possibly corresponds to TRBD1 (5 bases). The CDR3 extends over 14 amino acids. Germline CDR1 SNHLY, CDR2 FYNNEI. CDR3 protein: CASSEAQGWSPLFF. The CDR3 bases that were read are TGTGCCAGCAGTGAAGCCCAGGGATGGTCACCA.

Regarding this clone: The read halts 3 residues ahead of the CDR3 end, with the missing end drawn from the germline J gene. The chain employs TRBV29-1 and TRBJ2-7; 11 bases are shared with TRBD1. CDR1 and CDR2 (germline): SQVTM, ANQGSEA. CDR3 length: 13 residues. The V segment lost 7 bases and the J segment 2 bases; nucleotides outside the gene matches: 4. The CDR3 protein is CSAQGQGAYEQYF. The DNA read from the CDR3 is TGCAGCGCCCAGGGACAGGGGGCCTACGAG.

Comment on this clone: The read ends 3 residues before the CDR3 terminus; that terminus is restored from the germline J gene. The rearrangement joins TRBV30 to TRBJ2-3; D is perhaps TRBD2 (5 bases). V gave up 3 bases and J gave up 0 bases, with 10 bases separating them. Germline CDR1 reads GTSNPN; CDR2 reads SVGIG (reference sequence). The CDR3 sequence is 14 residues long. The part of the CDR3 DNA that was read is TGTGCCTGGAGGGGTAGCGTCAGCACAGATACG. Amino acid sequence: CAWRGSVSTDT. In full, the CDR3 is CAWRGSVSTDTQYF. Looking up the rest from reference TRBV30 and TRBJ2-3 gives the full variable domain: SQTIHQWPATLVQPVGSPLSLECTVEGTSNPNLYWYRQAAGRGLQLLFYSVGIGQISSEVPQNLSASRPQDRQFILSSKKLLLSDSGFYLCAWRGSVSTDTQYFGPGTRLTVL.

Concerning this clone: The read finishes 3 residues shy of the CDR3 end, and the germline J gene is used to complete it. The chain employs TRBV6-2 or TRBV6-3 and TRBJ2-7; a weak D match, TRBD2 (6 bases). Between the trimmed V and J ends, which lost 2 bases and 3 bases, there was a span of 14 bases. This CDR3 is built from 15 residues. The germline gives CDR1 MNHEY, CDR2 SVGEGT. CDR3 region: CASSYGGSGNYEQYF. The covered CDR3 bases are TGTGCCAGCAGTTACGGGGGGAGTGGGAACTACGAG.

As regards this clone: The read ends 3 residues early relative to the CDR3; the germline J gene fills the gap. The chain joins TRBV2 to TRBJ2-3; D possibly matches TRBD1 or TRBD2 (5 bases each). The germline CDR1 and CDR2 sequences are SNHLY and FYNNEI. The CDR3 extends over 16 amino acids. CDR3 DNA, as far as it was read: TGTGCCAGCAGTGACAGAAGGGGAGCAGGGTCGCAGCCG. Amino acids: CASSDRRGAGSQP. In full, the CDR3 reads CASSDRRGAGSQPQYF.

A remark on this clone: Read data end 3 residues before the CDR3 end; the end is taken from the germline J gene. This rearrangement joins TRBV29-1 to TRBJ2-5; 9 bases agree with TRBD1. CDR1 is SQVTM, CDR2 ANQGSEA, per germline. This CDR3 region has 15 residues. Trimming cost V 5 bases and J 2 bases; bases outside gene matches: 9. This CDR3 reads CSVCRSGTGQETQYF. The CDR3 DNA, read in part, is TGCAGCGTTTGTAGGTCTGGGACAGGGCAAGAGACC. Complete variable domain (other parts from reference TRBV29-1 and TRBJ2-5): SAVISQKPSRDICQRGTSLTIQCQVDSQVTMMFWYRQQPGQSLTLIATANQGSEATYESGFVIDKFPISRPNLTFSTLTVSNMSPEDSSIYLCSVCRSGTGQETQYFGPGTRLLVL.

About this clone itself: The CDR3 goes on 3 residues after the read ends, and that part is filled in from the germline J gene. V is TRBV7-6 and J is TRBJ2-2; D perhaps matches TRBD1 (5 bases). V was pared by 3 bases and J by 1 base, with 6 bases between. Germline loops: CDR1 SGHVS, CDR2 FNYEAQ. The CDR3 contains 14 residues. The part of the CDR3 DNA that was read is TGTGCCAGCAGCTTGGGGCAGAACACCGGGGAG. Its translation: CASSLGQNTGE. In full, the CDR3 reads CASSLGQNTGELFF.

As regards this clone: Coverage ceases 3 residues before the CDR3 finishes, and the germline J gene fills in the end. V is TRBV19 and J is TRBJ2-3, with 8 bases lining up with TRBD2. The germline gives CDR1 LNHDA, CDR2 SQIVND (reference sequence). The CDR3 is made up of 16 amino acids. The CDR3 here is CASTDGGARGGETQYF. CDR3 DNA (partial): TGTGCCAGTACCGACGGGGGGGCGAGAGGTGGAGAGACG.